This is a list of T cell receptor beta chains from one sample in a study of blood T cell repertoires in COVID-19. TCRdb's table, derived via immunoSEQ multiplex PCR, lists solely in-frame clones and lacks some. The sample has more than 15,000 clones; 85% are singletons. Sequenced input: peripheral blood. These receptors were obtained from a human donor with active COVID-19. The donor label of this sample is uncertain. CDR3s include the opening cysteine and the closing phenylalanine or tryptophan. The D gene is left open where the match is weak. Size tells how often a clone was seen (once, few, many) or the class of an expanded clone, and some rows leave it out.

TRBD1,TRBV28,-,TRBJ1-1,CASSPLGTGTEAFF,TGTGCCAGCAGTCCCCTCGGGACAGGAACTGAAGCTTTCTTT
-,TRBV7-8,-,TRBJ2-5,CASSLSRGETQYF,TGTGCCAGCAGCTTATCGAGGGGGGAGACCCAGTACTTC
-,TRBV5-4,once,TRBJ2-7,CASSRTLQGNYEQYF,TGTGCCAGCAGCCGTACACTACAGGGCAACTACGAGCAGTACTTC
TRBD1,TRBV15,-,TRBJ2-2,CATSREQGITGELFF,TGTGCCACCAGCAGGGAACAGGGGATCACCGGGGAGCTGTTTTTT
-,TRBV5-1,-,TRBJ1-1,CASSFALNTEAFF,TGCGCCAGCAGCTTCGCGCTGAACACTGAAGCTTTCTTT
-,TRBV6-5,-,TRBJ2-6,CASSYSGSSGANVLTF,TGTGCCAGCAGTTACTCAGGGAGCTCTGGGGCCAACGTCCTGACTTTC
-,TRBV2,-,TRBJ1-1,CASSRRGLDTEAFF,TGTGCCAGCAGCCGAAGAGGCCTCGACACTGAAGCTTTCTTT
-,TRBV29-1,-,TRBJ1-5,CSVGEAGHQNQPQHF,TGCAGCGTTGGGGAAGCGGGACACCAGAATCAGCCCCAGCATTTT
TRBD2,TRBV6-2/TRBV6-3,-,TRBJ2-3,CASCPLLAGGTDTQYF,TGTGCCAGCTGCCCTCTACTAGCGGGAGGCACAGATACGCAGTATTTT
TRBD2,TRBV7-2,-,TRBJ2-7,CASSPRLAEVRNEQYF,TGTGCCAGCAGCCCCCGACTAGCGGAGGTCAGGAACGAGCAGTACTTC
TRBD2,TRBV6-2/TRBV6-3,-,TRBJ2-7,CASSYLWTSGRRFFF,TGTGCCAGCAGTTACTTATGGACTAGCGGGCGCCGTTTTTTCTTC
-,TRBV27,-,TRBJ1-2,CASSSRGGSPANYGYTF,TGTGCCAGCAGTTCAAGGGGGGGTTCCCCAGCTAACTATGGCTACACCTTC
TRBD2,TRBV3-1/TRBV3-2,-,TRBJ2-5,CASSGFSSGGAETQYF,TGTGCCAGCAGCGGTTTTTCTAGCGGGGGGGCGGAGACCCAGTACTTC
-,TRBV14,-,TRBJ2-1,CASRQTSSSYNEQFF,TGTGCCAGCCGCCAAACTTCTTCCTCCTACAATGAGCAGTTCTTC
-,TRBV4-3,-,TRBJ1-6,CASSQRTGTNYNSPLHF,TGCGCCAGCAGCCAACGCACCGGGACAAACTATAATTCACCCCTCCACTTT
TRBD1,TRBV29-1,-,TRBJ2-7,CSVEDRDRESYEQYF,TGCAGCGTTGAAGACCGGGACAGGGAGTCATACGAGCAGTACTTC
TRBD1,TRBV7-3,-,TRBJ2-5,CASSPRTGGETQYF,TGTGCCAGCAGCCCGCGGACAGGGGGAGAGACCCAGTACTTC
TRBD2,TRBV5-6,-,TRBJ2-2,CASSGSGRGTGELFF,TGTGCCAGCAGCGGAAGCGGGAGGGGCACCGGGGAGCTGTTTTTT
-,TRBV19,-,TRBJ1-2,CASSIDPGLLYGYTF,TGTGCCAGTAGTATAGATCCGGGACTACTCTATGGCTACACCTTC
-,TRBV7-9,-,TRBJ1-1,CASSAGSTEAFF,TGTGCCAGCAGCGCAGGGTCCACTGAAGCTTTCTTT
-,TRBV3-1/TRBV3-2,-,TRBJ2-5,CASRLSGQETQYF,TGTGCCAGCAGACTAAGCGGGCAAGAGACCCAGTACTTC
-,TRBV18,once,TRBJ2-1,CASSPKRGTAYEQFF,TGTGCCAGCTCACCAAAACGGGGAACTGCGTATGAGCAGTTCTTC
-,TRBV18,few,TRBJ2-7,CASSPGAALDEQYF,TGTGCCAGCTCACCGGGAGCGGCCCTTGACGAGCAGTACTTC
TRBD1,TRBV5-1,-,TRBJ2-7,CASSWGTGGSAYF,TGCGCCAGCAGCTGGGGGACAGGGGGGAGCGCGTACTTC
TRBD2,TRBV11-2,-,TRBJ2-7,CASSVGSAGAYEQYF,TGTGCCAGCAGCGTTGGCTCAGCGGGAGCTTACGAGCAGTACTTC
TRBD1,TRBV7-9,-,TRBJ1-5,CASSTGGQGGQPQHF,TGTGCCAGCAGCACAGGGGGCCAGGGTGGTCAGCCCCAGCATTTT
-,TRBV11-3,-,TRBJ1-1,CASSLQGGLGYTEAFF,TGTGCCAGCAGCTTACAGGGAGGGCTGGGGTACACTGAAGCTTTCTTT
-,TRBV7-9,-,TRBJ2-7,CASSPETRYSEQYF,TGTGCCAGCAGCCCGGAGACTCGTTATAGCGAGCAGTACTTC
-,TRBV6-6,-,TRBJ2-2,CASSYGDLNTGELFF,TGTGCCAGCAGTTACGGGGACTTGAACACCGGGGAGCTGTTTTTT
TRBD2,TRBV11-2,-,TRBJ2-5,CASSFTGGGETQYF,TGTGCCAGCAGCTTCACGGGGGGGGGAGAGACCCAGTACTTC
-,TRBV5-4,few,TRBJ2-3,CASSLDRAWNRSDTQYF,TGTGCCAGCAGCTTGGATAGGGCATGGAACAGGTCGGATACGCAGTATTTT
-,TRBV4-1,-,TRBJ1-1,CASSPQVRDTEAFF,TGCGCCAGCAGCCCCCAGGTCAGGGACACTGAAGCTTTCTTT
TRBD1,TRBV5-1,-,TRBJ2-3,CASSGTGGTDTQYF,TGCGCCAGCAGCGGGACAGGGGGCACAGATACGCAGTATTTT
-,TRBV6-5,-,TRBJ1-5,CASRRDMEGNQPQHF,TGTGCCAGCAGAAGGGACATGGAGGGCAATCAGCCCCAGCATTTT
-,TRBV18,-,TRBJ2-7,CASSPPGGPSYEQYF,TGTGCCAGCTCACCACCAGGAGGCCCGTCCTACGAGCAGTACTTC
-,TRBV7-3,-,TRBJ1-2,CASSLTSGNGYTF,TGTGCCAGCAGCTTAACGTCGGGGAACGGCTACACCTTC
-,TRBV28,-,TRBJ2-2,CASSSAGELFF,TGTGCCAGCAGTTCCGCCGGGGAGCTGTTTTTT
TRBD1,TRBV27,-,TRBJ1-2,CASSFDRAYGYTF,TGTGCCAGCAGTTTCGACAGGGCCTATGGCTACACCTTC
-,TRBV5-4,-,TRBJ1-1,CASSGTVNTEAFF,TGTGCCAGCAGCGGAACAGTGAACACTGAAGCTTTCTTT
TRBD2,TRBV7-3,-,TRBJ2-1,CASSLGSSGRADEQFF,TGTGCCAGCAGCTTAGGGTCTAGCGGGAGGGCAGATGAGCAGTTCTTC
-,TRBV7-2,once,TRBJ2-7,CASRPGGSSYEQYF,TGTGCCAGCAGGCCTGGAGGGAGCTCCTACGAGCAGTACTTC
-,TRBV3-1/TRBV3-2,-,TRBJ1-2,CASSPRAGGYTF,TGTGCCAGCAGCCCCCGCGCGGGGGGCTACACCTTC
TRBD1,TRBV5-4,-,TRBJ2-3,CASSFRDRGQDTQYF,TGTGCCAGCAGCTTCCGGGACAGGGGGCAAGATACGCAGTATTTT
TRBD2,TRBV24-1,-,TRBJ2-1,CATSDPSGTSSNEQFF,TGTGCCACCAGTGACCCGTCGGGGACTAGCTCTAATGAGCAGTTCTTC
-,TRBV15,-,TRBJ2-1,CATSRDPTGFYNEQFF,TGTGCCACCAGCAGAGATCCCACGGGATTCTACAATGAGCAGTTCTTC
TRBD1,TRBV4-3,few,TRBJ2-7,CASSQGTGASYEQYF,TGCGCCAGCAGCCAAGGGACAGGTGCCTCCTACGAGCAGTACTTC
TRBD2,TRBV28,-,TRBJ2-3,CASSSQRLAGNTDTQYF,TGTGCCAGCAGTTCCCAAAGGTTAGCGGGGAACACAGATACGCAGTATTTT
TRBD2,TRBV7-6,-,TRBJ2-1,CASTQAGGLSNEQFF,TGTGCCAGCACCCAAGCGGGGGGGCTTAGCAATGAGCAGTTCTTC
TRBD1,TRBV5-4,-,TRBJ1-2,CASSLGQGALGYTF,TGTGCCAGCAGCTTGGGTCAGGGGGCGCTTGGCTACACCTTC
TRBD2,TRBV7-8,-,TRBJ2-1,CASSLGTSGTGEQFF,TGTGCCAGCAGCTTAGGGACTAGCGGGACAGGTGAGCAGTTCTTC
TRBD1,TRBV7-9,once,TRBJ1-2,CASSYLDRANYGYTF,TGTGCCAGCAGCTACCTGGACAGGGCTAACTATGGCTACACCTTC
-,TRBV20-1,once,TRBJ1-5,CSASLGGVYSNQPQHF,TGCAGTGCTAGTCTTGGCGGCGTCTATAGCAATCAGCCCCAGCATTTT
-,TRBV10-3,-,TRBJ1-2,CATARELVDYGYTF,TGTGCCACCGCCCGGGAGCTCGTAGACTATGGCTACACCTTC
-,TRBV29-1,-,TRBJ1-2,CSVVRGFDYGYTF,TGCAGCGTTGTGAGGGGGTTCGACTATGGCTACACCTTC
-,TRBV3-1/TRBV3-2,-,TRBJ2-1,CASSPNPQAPVF,TGTGCCAGCAGCCCAAACCCCCAGGCACCCGTCTTC
TRBD1,TRBV5-1,once,TRBJ2-7,CASSAHDRGRRYEQYF,TGCGCCAGCAGCGCACACGACAGGGGGCGAAGGTACGAGCAGTACTTC
-,TRBV5-4,-,TRBJ2-1,CASSLARGTYNEQFF,TGTGCCAGCAGCTTGGCTAGAGGCACCTACAATGAGCAGTTCTTC
-,TRBV27,-,TRBJ1-4,CASSPRRGGEKLFF,TGTGCCAGCAGCCCTCGACGGGGTGGTGAAAAACTGTTTTTT
-,TRBV7-9,-,TRBJ2-6,CASSLILSGANVLTF,TGTGCCAGCAGCTTAATCCTCTCTGGGGCCAACGTCCTGACTTTC
TRBD1,TRBV2,-,TRBJ1-5,CASSRDRENNQPQHF,TGTGCCAGCTCTCGGGACAGGGAAAACAATCAGCCCCAGCATTTT